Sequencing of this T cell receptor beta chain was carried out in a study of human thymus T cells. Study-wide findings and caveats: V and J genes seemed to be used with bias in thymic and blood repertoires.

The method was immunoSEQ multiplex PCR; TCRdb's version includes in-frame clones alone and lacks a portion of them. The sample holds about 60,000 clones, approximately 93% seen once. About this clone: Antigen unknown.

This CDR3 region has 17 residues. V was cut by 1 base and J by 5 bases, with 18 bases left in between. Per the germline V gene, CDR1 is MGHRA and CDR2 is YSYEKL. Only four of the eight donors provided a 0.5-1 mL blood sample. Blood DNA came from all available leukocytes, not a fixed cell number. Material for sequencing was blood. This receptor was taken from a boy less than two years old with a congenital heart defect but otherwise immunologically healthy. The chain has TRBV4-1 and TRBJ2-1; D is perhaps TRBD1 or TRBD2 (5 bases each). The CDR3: CASSQVTSRGPDNEQFF. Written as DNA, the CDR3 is TGCGCCAGCAGCCAAGTTACTAGTCGGGGCCCTGACAATGAGCAGTTCTTC.